The clone carrying this T cell receptor beta chain was detected ten times or more. The target antigen is unknown. The sample comes from a study of breast tumors, draining lymph nodes, adjacent tissues. Findings and limits, study-wide: Tumor and nontumor repertoires were significantly more similar in luminal-like than in basal-like breast cancer. Tumor repertoires ranked between lymph nodes and nontumor tissue in diversity, with V and J gene preferences. The lymph node origin of tumor T cells was framed as consistent with a hypothesis, not demonstrated.

Trimming took 2 bases from V and 3 from J, leaving 9 bases between them. Germline-derived CDR1 and CDR2 are DFQATT and SNEGSKA (reference sequence). CDR3 length: 13 residues. TCRdb passed the multiplex PCR reads through MiXCR, listing each CDR3 protein once. The sample holds over 35,000 distinct CDR3 sequences, 30% to 45% seen once. The specimen was breast tumor tissue. V gene TRBV20-1 combines with J gene TRBJ2-3; unclear D gene. The clonotype comes from a female donor with breast cancer. Some clones in this sample may be carry-over from other donors' samples. DNA for the CDR3: TGCAGTGCTAGAATCGACCTTACAGATACGCAGTATTTT. This translates into CSARIDLTDTQYF.